These T cell receptor beta chains were read from a single sample in a study of T-cell memory formation after mild COVID-19. TCRdb passed the 5' RACE reads through MiXCR, listing each CDR3 protein once. The sample carries almost 350,000 distinct CDR3 sequences, around 20% recorded once. Sequencing used PBMCs or a T cell subset sorted from them (not recorded which). The receptor source for this set is a man between 18 and 35 years old who had mild COVID-19 (a few samples of this study predate the infection). Cell type and time point are not known. The CDR3 runs from the conserved cysteine through the conserved F or W. The order of the fields is D gene, J gene, V gene, clone size, CDR3 length, CDR3 DNA, CDR3 protein. A D gene is named only where the DNA matches it firmly. For some rows the clone size is stated as once, few or many, or as a class when expanded; others skip it.

>-|TRBJ2-1|TRBV6-6|few|16
TGTGCCAGCAGTTACCGGATCGGGACTACAGGGGGTGAGCAGTTCTTC
CASSYRIGTTGGEQFF
>-|TRBJ2-1|TRBV7-9|few|12
TGTGCCAGCAGGAAACAATACAATGAGCAGTTCTTC
CASRKQYNEQFF
>-|TRBJ1-3|TRBV7-3|-|15
TGTGCCAGCAGCTTAACGCCGGGCTCTGGAAACACCATATATTTT
CASSLTPGSGNTIYF
>-|TRBJ1-1|TRBV20-1|-|13
TGCAGTGCTAGGTTGGGCGGGGGCACTGAAGCTTTCTTT
CSARLGGGTEAFF
>-|TRBJ2-3|TRBV7-9|many|13
TGTGCCAGCAGCTTTGGGGGAACAGATACGCAGTATTTT
CASSFGGTDTQYF
>-|TRBJ2-3|TRBV3-2|-|9
TGTGCCAGCAGCCAAAAGGGAGAATTT
CASSQKGEF
>-|TRBJ1-2|TRBV20-1|-|15
TGCAGTGCTTCGACCGGGCCCCAGGGGAGATATGGCTACACCTTC
CSASTGPQGRYGYTF
>TRBD1|TRBJ2-2|TRBV5-1|-|18
TGCGCCAGCAGCACACCAACTCCGGGACAGCCAAACACCGGGGAGCTGTTTTTT
CASSTPTPGQPNTGELFF
>TRBD1|TRBJ2-7|TRBV4-2|-|16
TGTGCCAGCAGCCAGGAGGACAGGGGGCAAACCTACGAGCAGTACTTC
CASSQEDRGQTYEQYF
>-|TRBJ2-2|TRBV20-1|few|13
TGCAGTGCACCGGGACACGGGGCCGGGGAGCTGTTTTTT
CSAPGHGAGELFF
>-|TRBJ2-5|TRBV29-1|few|11
TGCAGCGTACGAAGAGGGGAGACCCAGTACTTC
CSVRRGETQYF
>-|TRBJ2-5|TRBV24-1|-|15
TGTGCCACCAGTGACGGGACCGCCGGGGGCGAGACCCAGTACTTC
CATSDGTAGGETQYF